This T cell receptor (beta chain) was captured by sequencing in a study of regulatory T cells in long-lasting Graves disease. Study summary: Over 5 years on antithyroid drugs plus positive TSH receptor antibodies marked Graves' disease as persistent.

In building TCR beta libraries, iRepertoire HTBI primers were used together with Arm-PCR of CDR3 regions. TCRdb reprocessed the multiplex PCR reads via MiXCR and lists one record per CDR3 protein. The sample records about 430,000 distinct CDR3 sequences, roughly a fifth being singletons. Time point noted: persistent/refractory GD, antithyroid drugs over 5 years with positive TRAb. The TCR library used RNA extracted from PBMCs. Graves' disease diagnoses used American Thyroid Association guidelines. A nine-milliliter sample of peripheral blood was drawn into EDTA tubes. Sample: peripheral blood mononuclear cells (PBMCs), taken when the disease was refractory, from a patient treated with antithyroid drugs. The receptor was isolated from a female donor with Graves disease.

CDR3 in amino acids: CASSFQLPLSTDTQYF. The CDR3 DNA sequence: TGTGCCAGCAGTTTCCAGTTGCCGCTTTCCACAGATACGCAGTATTTT. The gene calls are TRBV6-5 and TRBJ2-3, with D hard to call. CDR1 is MNHEY and CDR2 is SVGAGI in the germline V gene. The CDR3 covers 16 residues. V gave up 4 bases and J gave up 2 bases, with 16 bases separating them.